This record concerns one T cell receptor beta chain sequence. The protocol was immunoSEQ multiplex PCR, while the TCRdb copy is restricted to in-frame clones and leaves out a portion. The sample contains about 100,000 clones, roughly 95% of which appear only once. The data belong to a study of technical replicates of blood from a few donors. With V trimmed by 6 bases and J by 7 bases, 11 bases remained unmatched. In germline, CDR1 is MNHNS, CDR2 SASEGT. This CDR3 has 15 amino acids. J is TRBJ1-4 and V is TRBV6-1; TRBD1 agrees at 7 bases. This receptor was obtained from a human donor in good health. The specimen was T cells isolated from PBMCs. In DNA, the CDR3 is TGTGCCAGCAGCGATACCCTCAGGGGGGCTGAAAAACTGTTTTTT. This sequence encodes CASSDTLRGAEKLFF.